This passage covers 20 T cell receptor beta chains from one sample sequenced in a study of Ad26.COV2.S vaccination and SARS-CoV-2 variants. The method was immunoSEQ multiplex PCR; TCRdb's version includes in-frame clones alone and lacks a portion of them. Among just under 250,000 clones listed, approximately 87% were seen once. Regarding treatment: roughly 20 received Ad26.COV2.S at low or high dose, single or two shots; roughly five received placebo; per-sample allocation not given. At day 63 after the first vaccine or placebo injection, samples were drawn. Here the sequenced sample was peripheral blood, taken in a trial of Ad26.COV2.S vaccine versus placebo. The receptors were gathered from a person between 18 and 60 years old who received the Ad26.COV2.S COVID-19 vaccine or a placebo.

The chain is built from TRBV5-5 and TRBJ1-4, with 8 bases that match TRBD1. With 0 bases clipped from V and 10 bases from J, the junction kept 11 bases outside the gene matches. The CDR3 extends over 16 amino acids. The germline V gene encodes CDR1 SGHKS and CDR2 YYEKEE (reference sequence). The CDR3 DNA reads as TGTGCCAGCAGCTTGGGTGACAGGGGTTTAACGGGAAAACTGTTTTTT. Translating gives CASSLGDRGLTGKLFF.

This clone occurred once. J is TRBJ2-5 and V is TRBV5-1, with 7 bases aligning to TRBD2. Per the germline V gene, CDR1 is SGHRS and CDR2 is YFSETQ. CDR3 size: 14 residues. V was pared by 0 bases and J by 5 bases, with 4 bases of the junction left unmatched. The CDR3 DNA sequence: TGCGCCAGCAGCTTGGCGGGGGAGGGGGAGACCCAGTACTTC. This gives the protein CASSLAGEGETQYF.

The CDR3 reads CAISASQARAGGGTGELFF. The CDR3, as DNA: TGTGCCATCAGTGCGTCACAGGCTCGAGCGGGGGGAGGTACCGGGGAGCTGTTTTTT. J is TRBJ2-2 and V is TRBV10-3, with 9 bases matching TRBD2. Germline CDR1 and CDR2: ENHRY and SYGVKD. The J segment lost 5 bases and the V segment lost 4 bases, leaving 17 bases of the junction unmatched. The CDR3 has 19 amino acids.

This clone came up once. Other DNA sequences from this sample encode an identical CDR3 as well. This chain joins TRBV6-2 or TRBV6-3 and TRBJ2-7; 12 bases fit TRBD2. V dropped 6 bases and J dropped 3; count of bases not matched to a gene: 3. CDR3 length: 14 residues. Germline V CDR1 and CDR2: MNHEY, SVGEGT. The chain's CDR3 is CASSRLAGVYEQYF. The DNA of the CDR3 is TGTGCCAGCAGCCGACTAGCGGGAGTCTACGAGCAGTACTTC.

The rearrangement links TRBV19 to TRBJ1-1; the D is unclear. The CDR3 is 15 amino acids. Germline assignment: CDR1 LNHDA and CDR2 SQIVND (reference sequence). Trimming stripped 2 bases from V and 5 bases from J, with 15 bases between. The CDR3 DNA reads TGTGCCAGTAGTATAACGGGAGGGAGATATACTGAAGCTTTCTTT. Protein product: CASSITGGRYTEAFF.

The CDR3 nucleotides are TGTGCCATCAGTGACCGACTAGCGGGGTTGTACGAGCAGTACTTC. Its translation is CAISDRLAGLYEQYF. This chain joins TRBV10-3 and TRBJ2-7; 11 bases map to TRBD2. The ends lost 3 bases at V and 4 bases at J; junction bases unmatched: 5. The CDR3 spans 15 residues. Germline V CDR1 and CDR2: ENHRY, SYGVKD.

CDR3 in DNA: TGTGCCACCAGCAGAGCTAGGGGTGGCGAGCAGTACTTC. Its translation is CATSRARGGEQYF. The chain uses TRBV15 and TRBJ2-7, with a possible D match to TRBD1 (5 bases). Trimming stripped 1 base from V and 6 bases from J, with 10 bases between. The CDR3 is 13 amino acids. Germline CDR1 LNHNV, CDR2 YYDKDF (reference sequence).

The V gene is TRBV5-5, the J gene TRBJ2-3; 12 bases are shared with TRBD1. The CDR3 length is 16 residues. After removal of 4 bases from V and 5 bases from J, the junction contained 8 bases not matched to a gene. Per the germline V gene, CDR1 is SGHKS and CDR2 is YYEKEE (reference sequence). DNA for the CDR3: TGTGCCAGCAGCCCTCCGGGGACAGGGGGCATAGATACGCAGTATTTT. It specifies CASSPPGTGGIDTQYF.

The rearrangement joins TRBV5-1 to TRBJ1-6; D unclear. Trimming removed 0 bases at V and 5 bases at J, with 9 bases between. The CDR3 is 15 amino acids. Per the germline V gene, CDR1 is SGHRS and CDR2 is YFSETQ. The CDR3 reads CASSLVLRNNSPLHF. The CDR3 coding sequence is TGCGCCAGCAGCTTGGTTCTACGGAATAATTCACCCCTCCACTTT.

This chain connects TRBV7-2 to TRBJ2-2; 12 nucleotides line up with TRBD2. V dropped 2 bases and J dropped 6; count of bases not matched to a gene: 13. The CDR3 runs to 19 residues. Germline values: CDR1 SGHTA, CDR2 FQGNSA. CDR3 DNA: TGTGCCAGCAGCTTAACAGGGGCTAGCGGGAGGGCCGCTGCCGGGGAGCTGTTTTTT. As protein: CASSLTGASGRAAAGELFF.

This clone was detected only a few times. The CDR3: CATTRTSGRAGEQYF. The CDR3 DNA reads TGTGCCACCACCCGGACTAGCGGGAGGGCCGGCGAGCAGTACTTC. The chain couples TRBV6-1 to TRBJ2-7, with 15 bases fitting TRBD2. Germline CDR1 reads MNHNS; CDR2 reads SASEGT. The CDR3 is 15 residues long. Losses at the gene ends were 10 bases for V and 6 bases for J; bases not matched to a gene: 10.

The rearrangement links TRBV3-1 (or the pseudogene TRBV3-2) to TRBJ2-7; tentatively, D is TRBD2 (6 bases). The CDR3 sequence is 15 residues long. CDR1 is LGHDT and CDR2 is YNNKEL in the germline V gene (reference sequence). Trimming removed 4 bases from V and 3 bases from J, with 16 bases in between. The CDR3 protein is CASSPAGTPYYEQYF. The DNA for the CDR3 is TGTGCCAGCAGCCCCGCCGGGACTCCTTACTACGAGCAGTACTTC.

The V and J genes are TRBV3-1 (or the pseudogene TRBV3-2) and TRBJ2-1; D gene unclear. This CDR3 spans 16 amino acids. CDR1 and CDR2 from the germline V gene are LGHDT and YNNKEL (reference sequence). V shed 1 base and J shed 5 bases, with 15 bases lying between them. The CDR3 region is CASSQGPPVGNNEQFF. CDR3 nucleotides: TGTGCCAGCAGCCAAGGACCCCCGGTAGGGAACAATGAGCAGTTCTTC.

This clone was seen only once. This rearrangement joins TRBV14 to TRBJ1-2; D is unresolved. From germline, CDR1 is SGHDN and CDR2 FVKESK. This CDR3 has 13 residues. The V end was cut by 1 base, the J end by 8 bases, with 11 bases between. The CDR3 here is CASSQGVFMGYTF. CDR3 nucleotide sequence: TGTGCCAGCAGCCAAGGGGTGTTTATGGGCTACACCTTC.

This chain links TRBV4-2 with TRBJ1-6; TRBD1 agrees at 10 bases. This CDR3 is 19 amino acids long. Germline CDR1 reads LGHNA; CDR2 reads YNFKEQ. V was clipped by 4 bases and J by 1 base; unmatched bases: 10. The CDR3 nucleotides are TGTGCCAGCAGCCCGTCCCGGGACAGGGGACTATCCTATAATTCACCCCTCCACTTT. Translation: CASSPSRDRGLSYNSPLHF.

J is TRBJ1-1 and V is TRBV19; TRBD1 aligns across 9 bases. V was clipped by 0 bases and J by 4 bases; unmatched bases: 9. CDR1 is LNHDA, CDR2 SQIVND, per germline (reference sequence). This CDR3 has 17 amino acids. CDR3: CASSIDTRTGASTEAFF. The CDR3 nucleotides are TGTGCCAGTAGTATAGATACCCGGACAGGGGCTAGCACTGAAGCTTTCTTT.

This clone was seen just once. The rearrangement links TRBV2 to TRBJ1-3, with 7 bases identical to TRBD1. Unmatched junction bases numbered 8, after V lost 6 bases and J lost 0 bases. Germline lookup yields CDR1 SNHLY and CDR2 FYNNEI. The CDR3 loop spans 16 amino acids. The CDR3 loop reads CASRLTGPLSGNTIYF. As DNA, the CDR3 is TGTGCCAGCAGGCTGACAGGGCCCCTCTCTGGAAACACCATATATTTT.

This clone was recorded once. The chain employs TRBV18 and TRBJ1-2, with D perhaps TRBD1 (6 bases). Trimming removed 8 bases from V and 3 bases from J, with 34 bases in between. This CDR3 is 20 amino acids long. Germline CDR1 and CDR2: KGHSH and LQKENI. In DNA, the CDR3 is TGTGCCAGCAAACGAAACACCGGGACGGCAGGGGCACAGCTACACTATGGCTACACCTTC. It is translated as CASKRNTGTAGAQLHYGYTF.

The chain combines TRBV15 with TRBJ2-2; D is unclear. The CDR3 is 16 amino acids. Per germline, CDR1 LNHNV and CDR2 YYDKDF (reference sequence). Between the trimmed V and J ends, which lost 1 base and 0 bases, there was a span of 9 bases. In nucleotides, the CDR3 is TGTGCCACCAGCAGAGGCAGCACGGCGAACACCGGGGAGCTGTTTTTT. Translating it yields CATSRGSTANTGELFF.

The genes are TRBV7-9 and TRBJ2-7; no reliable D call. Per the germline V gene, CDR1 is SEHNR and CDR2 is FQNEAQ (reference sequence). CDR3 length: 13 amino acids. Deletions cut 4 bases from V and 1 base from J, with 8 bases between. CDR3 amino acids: CASSSSASYEQYF. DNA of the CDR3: TGTGCCAGCAGCTCCAGTGCGTCCTACGAGCAGTACTTC.